The entry that follows covers one T cell receptor (beta chain) sequence. The data are from a study of shared clonotypes between healthy human individuals. The table came from immunoSEQ multiplex PCR; TCRdb's copy has only in-frame clones and leaves some out. The sample carries fewer than 650,000 clones, roughly 79% recorded once. The TCR was taken from a woman aged 40 to 50 in good health. Some clones in this sample may be carry-over from other donors' samples. The sequenced sample was PBMCs.

The CDR3 loop reads CASSLGQGPHGYTF. The CDR3 DNA sequence: TGTGCCAGCAGCTTAGGACAGGGTCCCCACGGCTACACCTTC. The chain recombines TRBV7-9 with TRBJ1-2, with 7 bases matching TRBD1. CDR3 size: 14 residues. CDR1 and CDR2 (germline): SEHNR, FQNEAQ (reference sequence). J gave up 8 bases and V 1 base, and 7 bases lay outside the gene matches.